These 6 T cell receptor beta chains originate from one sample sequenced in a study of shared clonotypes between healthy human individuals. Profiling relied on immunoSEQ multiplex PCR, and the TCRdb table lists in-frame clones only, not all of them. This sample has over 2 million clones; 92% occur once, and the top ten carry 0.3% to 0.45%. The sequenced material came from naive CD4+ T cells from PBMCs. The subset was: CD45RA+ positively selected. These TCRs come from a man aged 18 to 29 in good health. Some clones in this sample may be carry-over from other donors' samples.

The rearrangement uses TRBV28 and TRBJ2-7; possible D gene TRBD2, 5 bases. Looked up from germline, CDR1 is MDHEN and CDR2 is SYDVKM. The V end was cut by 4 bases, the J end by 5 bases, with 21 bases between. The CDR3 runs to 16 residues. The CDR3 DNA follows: TGTGCCAGCAGTTCCTCAGCGGCCGTAGTTGACCACGAGCAGTACTTC. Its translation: CASSSSAAVVDHEQYF.

The CDR3: CASSRTSGRAGSEQFF. The CDR3 nucleotides are TGTGCCAGCAGTAGAACTAGCGGGAGGGCCGGGAGTGAGCAGTTCTTC. The chain couples TRBV7-2 to TRBJ2-1; 13 bases agree with TRBD2. Germline V gives CDR1 SGHTA, CDR2 FQGNSA. V was pared by 6 bases and J by 9 bases, with 11 bases of the junction left unmatched. The CDR3 contains 16 residues. The entire variable domain, with the rest obtained from reference TRBV7-2 and TRBJ2-1, is as follows: GAGVSQSPSNKVTEKGKDVELRCDPISGHTALYWYRQSLGQGLEFLIYFQGNSAPDKSGLPSDRFSAERTGGSVSTLTIQRTQQEDSAVYLCASSRTSGRAGSEQFFGPGTRLTVL.

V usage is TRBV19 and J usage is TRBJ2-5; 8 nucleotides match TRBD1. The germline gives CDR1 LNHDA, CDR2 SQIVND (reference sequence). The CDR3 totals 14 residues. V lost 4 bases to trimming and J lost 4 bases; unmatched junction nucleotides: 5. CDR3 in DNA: TGTGCCAGTAGTACAACCGGGACAGGAGAGACCCAGTACTTC. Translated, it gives CASSTTGTGETQYF. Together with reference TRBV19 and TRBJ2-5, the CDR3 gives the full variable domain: DGGITQSPKYLFRKEGQNVTLSCEQNLNHDAMYWYRQDPGQGLRLIYYSQIVNDFQKGDIAEGYSVSREKKESFPLTVTSAQKNPTAFYLCASSTTGTGETQYFGPGTRLLVL.

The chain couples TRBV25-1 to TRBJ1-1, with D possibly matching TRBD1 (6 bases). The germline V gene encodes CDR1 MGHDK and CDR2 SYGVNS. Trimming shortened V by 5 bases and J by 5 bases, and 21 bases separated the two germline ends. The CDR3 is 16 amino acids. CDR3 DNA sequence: TGTGCCAGCAGTACACCCTGGGGGGGCGGGGGAACTGAAGCTTTCTTT. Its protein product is CASSTPWGGGGTEAFF.

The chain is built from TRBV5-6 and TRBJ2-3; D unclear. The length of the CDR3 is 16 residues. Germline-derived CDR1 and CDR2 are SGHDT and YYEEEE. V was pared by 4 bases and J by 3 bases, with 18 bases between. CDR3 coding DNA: TGTGCCAGCAGCCCTATTAAGATGTCACGTACAGATACGCAGTATTTT. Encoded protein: CASSPIKMSRTDTQYF. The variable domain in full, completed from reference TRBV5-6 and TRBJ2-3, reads DAGVTQSPTHLIKTRGQQVTLRCSPKSGHDTVSWYQQALGQGPQFIFQYYEEEERQRGNFPDRFSGHQFPNYSSELNVNALLLGDSALYLCASSPIKMSRTDTQYFGPGTRLTVL.

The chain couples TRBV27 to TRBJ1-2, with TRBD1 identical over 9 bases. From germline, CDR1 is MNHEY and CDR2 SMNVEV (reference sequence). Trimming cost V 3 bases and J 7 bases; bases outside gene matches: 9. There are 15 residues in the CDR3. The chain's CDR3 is CASSFSGQGRGGYTF. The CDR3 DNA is TGTGCCAGCAGTTTTTCGGGACAGGGAAGGGGTGGCTACACCTTC.